Below, 24 T cell receptor beta chains from the same sample are listed, as sequenced in a study of shared clonotypes between healthy human individuals. The repertoire was sequenced with immunoSEQ multiplex PCR; TCRdb's copy has only in-frame clones and lacks some. The data contain 2.3 million or so clones, 90% to 95% of them singletons. Specimen: naive CD4+ T cells from PBMCs. Subset indicated: CD45RA+ positively selected. These receptors originate from a man between 18 and 35 years old in good health. Some clones in this sample may be carry-over from other donors' samples.

This clone has a handful of counts. The J gene is TRBJ1-5, the V gene TRBV30; D is unclear. V was shortened by 2 bases and J by 1 base, with 9 bases between the two germline ends. Germline V CDR1 and CDR2: GTSNPN, SVGIG (reference sequence). CDR3 length equals 14 residues. The CDR3 nucleotides are TGTGCCTGGAGTACCGGGGAGAGCAATCAGCCCCAGCATTTT. This gives the protein CAWSTGESNQPQHF.

The V call is TRBV19, the J call TRBJ2-6, with D perhaps matching TRBD2 (6 bases). This CDR3 spans 16 amino acids. Germline V gene lookup returns CDR1 LNHDA and CDR2 SQIVND (reference sequence). The V end lost 10 bases, the J end lost 0 bases, and 16 bases lay between the germline ends. CDR3 region: CATQDGSLSGANVLTF. The CDR3 DNA follows: TGTGCCACACAAGACGGGAGCCTCTCTGGGGCCAACGTCCTGACTTTC.

The J gene is TRBJ1-1, the V gene TRBV19, with D tentatively TRBD1 (5 bases). V lost 9 bases and J lost 4, with 18 bases in between. Germline CDR1 LNHDA, CDR2 SQIVND (reference sequence). The CDR3 length is 14 residues. The CDR3 DNA follows: TGTGCCAGCACCTCGGGCAGGGTATTCACTGAAGCTTTCTTT. Its protein product is CASTSGRVFTEAFF. Looking up the rest from reference TRBV19 and TRBJ1-1 gives the full variable domain: DGGITQSPKYLFRKEGQNVTLSCEQNLNHDAMYWYRQDPGQGLRLIYYSQIVNDFQKGDIAEGYSVSREKKESFPLTVTSAQKNPTAFYLCASTSGRVFTEAFFGQGTRLTVV.

This clone is a singleton in its sample. The genes are TRBV27 and TRBJ2-1, with TRBD2 identical over 9 bases. The V gene's germline CDR1 is MNHEY and CDR2 SMNVEV (reference sequence). The CDR3 is 18 amino acids. V shed 2 bases, J shed 8 bases, and the junction held 16 bases outside the gene matches. The CDR3 sequence: CASSLVIAGGSQGDEQFF. The CDR3, as DNA: TGTGCCAGCAGTTTAGTGATCGCGGGAGGGTCGCAGGGGGATGAGCAGTTCTTC.

This clone was counted between two and nine times. The chain recombines TRBV7-3 with TRBJ2-5; D gene unclear. Trimming shortened V by 5 bases and J by 5 bases, and 18 bases separated the two germline ends. The CDR3 spans 15 residues. CDR1 is SGHTA and CDR2 is FQGTGA in the germline V gene. The CDR3 spells CASSPYFGPQETQYF. The CDR3 region has the DNA TGTGCCAGCAGCCCCTATTTTGGCCCGCAGGAGACCCAGTACTTC.

The CDR3 region is CASSLVVVGLNTGELFF. CDR3 DNA sequence: TGTGCCAGCAGCTTAGTGGTGGTTGGATTGAACACCGGGGAGCTGTTTTTT. The chain uses TRBV7-2 and TRBJ2-2; D call uncertain. The V and J ends lost 1 base and 1 base respectively, with 13 bases between them. This CDR3 spans 17 amino acids. Looked up from germline, CDR1 is SGHTA and CDR2 is FQGNSA. The full variable domain, with the rest looked up from reference TRBV7-2 and TRBJ2-2, is GAGVSQSPSNKVTEKGKDVELRCDPISGHTALYWYRQSLGQGLEFLIYFQGNSAPDKSGLPSDRFSAERTGGSVSTLTIQRTQQEDSAVYLCASSLVVVGLNTGELFFGEGSRLTVL.

Concerning this clone itself: The sample holds other DNA sequences that translate to the same CDR3. The genes are TRBV30 and TRBJ2-7, with 9 bases matching TRBD1. The CDR3 spans 14 residues. V dropped 2 bases and J dropped 2; count of bases not matched to a gene: 4. Germline V gives CDR1 GTSNPN, CDR2 SVGIG (reference sequence). The CDR3 DNA is TGTGCCTGGAGTCTGGACAGGGGCCCCTACGAGCAGTACTTC. It specifies CAWSLDRGPYEQYF.

About this clone itself: This same CDR3 is encoded by further DNA sequences in the sample. The chain links TRBV28 to TRBJ2-7; 10 nucleotides line up with TRBD2. The CDR3 sequence is 14 residues long. The junction had 1 base not matched to a gene; V was cut back by 4 bases and J by 1 base. The germline V gene encodes CDR1 MDHEN and CDR2 SYDVKM. CDR3 in amino acids: CASSSTSGSYEQYF. In DNA form, the CDR3 reads TGTGCCAGCAGTTCGACTAGCGGGTCCTACGAGCAGTACTTC.

The genes are TRBV28 and TRBJ1-1, with D uncertain. V was clipped by 10 bases and J by 0 bases, with 12 bases between them. Germline CDR1 is MDHEN and CDR2 is SYDVKM. CDR3 length: 13 residues. Written as DNA, the CDR3 is TGTGCCATCTTGGACCCGCTGAACACTGAAGCTTTCTTT. Translating gives CAILDPLNTEAFF.

This chain uses TRBV5-1 with TRBJ1-2, with 7 bases that match TRBD1. CDR3 size: 14 residues. J gave up 4 bases and V 4 bases, and 7 bases lay outside the gene matches. Germline values: CDR1 SGHRS, CDR2 YFSETQ. CDR3 nucleotide sequence: TGCGCCAGCAGCCCGGGACAGACGTTCTATGGCTACACCTTC. Protein sequence: CASSPGQTFYGYTF.

The genes are TRBV14 and TRBJ2-1, with 8 bases matching TRBD2. Germline V CDR1 and CDR2: SGHDN, FVKESK. The CDR3 has 16 amino acids. The V segment lost 4 bases and the J segment 12 bases; nucleotides outside the gene matches: 17. The chain's CDR3 is CASSPWTGGTSGAQFF. The CDR3 coding sequence is TGTGCCAGCAGCCCGTGGACCGGCGGGACTAGTGGCGCGCAGTTCTTC.

The V call is TRBV11-3, the J call TRBJ2-7; D call uncertain. With 2 bases removed from V and 2 bases from J, the gap between germline ends came to 10 bases. Germline loops: CDR1 SGHNT, CDR2 YENEEA. The CDR3 extends over 14 amino acids. CDR3 amino acids: CASSLSGKTYEQYF. The CDR3 coding sequence is TGTGCCAGCAGCTTAAGTGGGAAGACCTACGAGCAGTACTTC.

This clone has a single count. The chain carries TRBV9 and TRBJ1-3; D is unresolved. Trimming pared 0 bases from V and 2 bases from J, leaving 12 bases between. The CDR3 extends over 16 amino acids. CDR1 and CDR2 from the germline V gene are SGDLS and YYNGEE. The CDR3: CASSVVAQLTGNTIYF. As DNA, the CDR3 is TGTGCCAGCAGCGTAGTAGCGCAGTTAACTGGAAACACCATATATTTT.

The chain has TRBV2 and TRBJ1-2; no clear D gene. Trimming removed 7 bases at V and 4 bases at J, with 10 bases between. Germline V gives CDR1 SNHLY, CDR2 FYNNEI. The CDR3 is made up of 12 amino acids. This CDR3 reads CASMGWVYGYTF. The CDR3 nucleotides read TGTGCCAGCATGGGATGGGTCTATGGCTACACCTTC.

The chain couples TRBV20-1 to TRBJ1-1; possibly TRBD1 for D (6 bases). Germline assignment: CDR1 DFQATT and CDR2 SNEGSKA (reference sequence). The CDR3 extends over 11 amino acids. In nucleotides, the CDR3 is TGCAAAAAAGGTGGGGGCGCTGAAGCTTTCTTT. It is translated as CKKGGGAEAFF.

This rearrangement joins TRBV30 to TRBJ2-3; no clear D gene. The CDR3 covers 13 residues. Trimming shortened V by 4 bases and J by 3 bases, and 11 bases separated the two germline ends. CDR1 and CDR2 (germline): GTSNPN, SVGIG (reference sequence). CDR3 residues: CAWTRYRTDTQYF. CDR3 nucleotides: TGTGCCTGGACGCGGTATAGGACAGATACGCAGTATTTT.

The chain couples TRBV2 to TRBJ2-7, with D uncertain. V shed 4 bases and J shed 3 bases, with 13 bases lying between them. This CDR3 region has 14 residues. Germline V CDR1 and CDR2: SNHLY, FYNNEI. CDR3 bases: TGTGCCAGCAGTGTTGGACGTATTAACTACGAGCAGTACTTC. Encoded protein: CASSVGRINYEQYF.

The rearrangement joins TRBV2 to TRBJ2-2; unclear D gene. CDR3 length: 13 residues. Germline V gene lookup returns CDR1 SNHLY and CDR2 FYNNEI. V lost 5 bases and J 4 bases, leaving 8 bases between the germline ends. CDR3 amino acids: CASSPGRTGELFF. CDR3 bases: TGTGCCAGCAGTCCCGGACGCACCGGGGAGCTGTTTTTT.

The chain employs TRBV2 and TRBJ2-1; no reliable D call. CDR3 length: 14 amino acids. Germline V CDR1 and CDR2: SNHLY, FYNNEI. V lost 5 bases to trimming and J lost 6 bases, with 14 bases between them. CDR3 in DNA: TGTGCCAGCAGTCTAGACACACTTGGCAATGAGCAGTTCTTC. Its translation: CASSLDTLGNEQFF.

This chain links TRBV7-2 with TRBJ1-5; D is unresolved. V lost 2 bases to trimming and J lost 9 bases, with 17 bases between them. This CDR3 has 15 residues. Germline V gives CDR1 SGHTA, CDR2 FQGNSA. The chain's CDR3 is CASSLSRLAAGPQHF. The CDR3 coding sequence is TGTGCCAGCAGCTTAAGCAGGTTGGCCGCCGGGCCCCAGCATTTT.

The chain has TRBV10-3 and TRBJ2-7, with D possibly being TRBD1 (6 bases). Germline V gene lookup returns CDR1 ENHRY and CDR2 SYGVKD. The V gene lost 6 bases and the J gene lost 5 bases, with 17 bases spanning the gap. This CDR3 is built from 14 residues. The CDR3 DNA reads as TGTGCCATCAGAGACAGGTCGAGCATGCACGAGCAGTACTTC. Protein sequence: CAIRDRSSMHEQYF.

The chain employs TRBV23-1 and TRBJ2-5, with D possibly being TRBD1 (6 bases). TRBV23-1 falls under the ORF class, with uncertain function. The ends were cut back, 6 bases at V and 4 bases at J, with 18 bases in the middle. This CDR3 is 15 amino acids long. The CDR3 region has the DNA TGCGCCAGCAGACCCGGGCAGGGGTCGGGAGAGACCCAGTACTTC. Amino acid sequence: CASRPGQGSGETQYF.

The gene calls are TRBV19 and TRBJ2-5; 10 nucleotides match TRBD2. After removal of 1 base from V and 1 base from J, the junction contained 6 bases not matched to a gene. Germline V gives CDR1 LNHDA, CDR2 SQIVND (reference sequence). The CDR3 totals 17 residues. CDR3 region: CASSIGRGLAAQETQYF. CDR3 DNA sequence: TGTGCCAGTAGTATAGGGCGAGGACTAGCGGCCCAAGAGACCCAGTACTTC.

The chain recombines TRBV6-6 with TRBJ2-7; D might be TRBD1 or TRBD2, each matching 5 bases. Trimming cost V 2 bases and J 5 bases, with 13 bases left between them. This CDR3 has 14 residues. Looked up from germline, CDR1 is MNHNY and CDR2 is SVGAGI (reference sequence). The CDR3 protein is CASSYPPGANEQYF. The CDR3, as DNA: TGTGCCAGCAGTTACCCGCCCGGGGCAAACGAGCAGTACTTC.